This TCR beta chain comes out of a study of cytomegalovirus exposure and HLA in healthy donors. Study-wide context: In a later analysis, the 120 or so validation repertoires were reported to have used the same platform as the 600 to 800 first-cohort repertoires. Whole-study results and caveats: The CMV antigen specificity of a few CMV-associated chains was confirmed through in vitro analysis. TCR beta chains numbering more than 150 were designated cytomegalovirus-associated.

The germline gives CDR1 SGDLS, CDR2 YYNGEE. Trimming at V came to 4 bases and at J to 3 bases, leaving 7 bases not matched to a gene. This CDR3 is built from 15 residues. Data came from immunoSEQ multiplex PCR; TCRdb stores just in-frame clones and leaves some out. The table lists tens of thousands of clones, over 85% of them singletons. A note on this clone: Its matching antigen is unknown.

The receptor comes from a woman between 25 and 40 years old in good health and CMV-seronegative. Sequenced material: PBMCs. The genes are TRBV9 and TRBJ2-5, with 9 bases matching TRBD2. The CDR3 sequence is CASSSSGLAEETQYF. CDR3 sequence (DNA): TGTGCCAGCAGCTCCTCGGGACTAGCAGAAGAGACCCAGTACTTC.